Listed here are 30 T cell receptor beta chains from one sample, sequenced in a study of T cell repertoires in cytomegalovirus infection. TCRdb itself ran the reads through MiXCR, one entry per CDR3 protein. The repertoire holds about 300,000 distinct CDR3 sequences, with about a quarter as singletons. The sequenced material came from PBMCs. These receptors all stem from a human donor in good health (CMV status not recorded). Some clones in this sample may be carry-over from other donors' samples.

This clonotype was seen a handful of times. V gene TRBV7-6 combines with J gene TRBJ2-1, with 16 bases that match TRBD2. The junction had 4 bases not matched to a gene; V was cut back by 5 bases and J by 0 bases. Germline loops: CDR1 SGHVS, CDR2 FNYEAQ. This CDR3 spans 18 amino acids. In DNA, the CDR3 is TGTGCCAGCAGCAGGGGACTAGCGGGGGGGAGCTCCTACAATGAGCAGTTCTTC. It translates to CASSRGLAGGSSYNEQFF.

This clonotype was seen repeatedly, ten times or more. V gene TRBV7-2 combines with J gene TRBJ1-2; 8 positions match TRBD1. The germline gives CDR1 SGHTA, CDR2 FQGNSA. With 1 base clipped from V and 4 bases from J, the junction kept 2 bases outside the gene matches. The CDR3 is made up of 14 amino acids. In DNA form, the CDR3 reads TGTGCCAGCAGCTTAGGGACAGGGCCCTATGGCTACACCTTC. Amino acids: CASSLGTGPYGYTF.

This clonotype was counted a few times. The chain employs TRBV7-2 and TRBJ2-7; either TRBD1 or TRBD2 may supply D (6 bases each). Germline lookup yields CDR1 SGHTA and CDR2 FQGNSA. V lost 6 bases and J lost 3, with 15 bases in between. The CDR3 covers 14 residues. The CDR3: CASRSGAVLYEQYF. DNA of the CDR3: TGTGCCAGCAGATCGGGGGCGGTCCTCTACGAGCAGTACTTC.

The rearrangement joins TRBV7-2 to TRBJ2-3; 11 nucleotides align to TRBD2. Germline CDR1 reads SGHTA; CDR2 reads FQGNSA. The V and J ends lost 5 bases and 11 bases, in that order; junction bases with no gene match: 15. There are 16 residues in the CDR3. The DNA of the CDR3 is TGTGCCAGCAGCCCACAGGGGGGACTAGCGGCCCAAATGCAGTATTTT. This encodes CASSPQGGLAAQMQYF.

The genes are TRBV6-2 or TRBV6-3 and TRBJ2-2; D gene uncertain. V dropped 6 bases and J dropped 5 bases, with 10 bases sitting between them. The CDR3 length is 13 residues. The germline CDR1 and CDR2 sequences are MNHEY and SVGEGT. CDR3 nucleotide sequence: TGTGCCAGCAGAGCAGCAGAGACCGGGGAGCTGTTTTTT. As protein: CASRAAETGELFF.

The V gene is TRBV5-1, the J gene TRBJ1-1; D call uncertain. Germline CDR1 and CDR2: SGHRS and YFSETQ. This CDR3 spans 15 amino acids. V lost 0 bases and J 1 base, leaving 10 bases between the germline ends. CDR3 amino acids: CASSLGPDRNTEAFF. DNA for the CDR3: TGCGCCAGCAGCTTGGGGCCAGATCGGAACACTGAAGCTTTCTTT. The full variable domain, in which reference TRBV5-1 and TRBJ1-1 provide the parts outside the CDR3, is KAGVTQTPRYLIKTRGQQVTLSCSPISGHRSVSWYQQTPGQGLQFLFEYFSETQRNKGNFPGRFSGRQFSNSRSEMNVSTLELGDSALYLCASSLGPDRNTEAFFGQGTRLTVV.

For the CDR3, the DNA is TGCAGTGCTAGAGACCCCGCTCGTCCGGGGCCCCAAGAGACCCAGTACTTC. Translated, it gives CSARDPARPGPQETQYF. The V call is TRBV20-1, the J call TRBJ2-5; TRBD1 or TRBD2 may be the D gene (5 bases each). Trimming pared 0 bases from V and 1 base from J, leaving 18 bases between. The V gene's germline CDR1 is DFQATT and CDR2 SNEGSKA (reference sequence). CDR3 length: 17 residues.

V and J are TRBV9 and TRBJ1-1, with TRBD1 as a possible D gene (6 bases). Trimming took 4 bases from V and 5 from J, leaving 18 bases between them. This CDR3 is built from 15 residues. The germline CDR1 and CDR2 sequences are SGDLS and YYNGEE. This CDR3 is CASSLGDTQWTEAFF. The CDR3 region has the DNA TGTGCCAGCAGCCTAGGGGACACCCAATGGACTGAAGCTTTCTTT.

The genes are TRBV29-1 and TRBJ1-1, with D tentatively TRBD1 (6 bases). The V end lost 4 bases, the J end lost 1 base, and 19 bases lay between the germline ends. The CDR3 is made up of 16 amino acids. Per the germline V gene, CDR1 is SQVTM and CDR2 is ANQGSEA. CDR3 in amino acids: CSVALGGAKANTEAFF. The CDR3 DNA reads TGCAGCGTTGCCCTAGGGGGGGCTAAAGCGAACACTGAAGCTTTCTTT.

Only a few counts were recorded for this clonotype. The V gene is TRBV20-1, the J gene TRBJ2-3; D is perhaps TRBD1 (7 bases). V lost 5 bases to trimming and J lost 3 bases, with 18 bases between them. CDR3 length: 15 amino acids. From germline, CDR1 is DFQATT and CDR2 SNEGSKA (reference sequence). The DNA of the CDR3 is TGCAGTGCTCCGGAATTCAGGGGGAGGACAGATACGCAGTATTTT. Translation gives CSAPEFRGRTDTQYF.

This clonotype was recorded a few times. The rearrangement links TRBV6-8 to TRBJ2-1; 11 bases match TRBD2. Germline V lookup: CDR1 MNHGY, CDR2 SAAAGT. V lost 2 bases and J lost 4; bases outside the gene matches: 4. This CDR3 is built from 16 residues. The CDR3 bases are TGTGCCAGCAGTTACGTTAGCGGGAGGGCTTACAATGAGCAGTTCTTC. Its protein product is CASSYVSGRAYNEQFF.

This clonotype was seen ten or more times. This chain links TRBV7-8 with TRBJ2-1, with a weak D call TRBD2 (6 bases). Germline CDR1 is SGHVS and CDR2 is FQNEAQ. The length of the CDR3 is 15 residues. V lost 4 bases and J 0 bases, leaving 10 bases between the germline ends. CDR3 DNA sequence: TGTGCCAGCAGCTCTGGGACTCCCTCCTACAATGAGCAGTTCTTC. Amino acids: CASSSGTPSYNEQFF.

This clonotype was seen only a few times. The CDR3 DNA reads as TGTGCCAGCAGTTTATGGGGATCCTCGGAAGGTTATACGCAGTATTTT. It specifies CASSLWGSSEGYTQYF. This chain uses TRBV28 with TRBJ2-3; D not certain. CDR1 MDHEN and CDR2 SYDVKM come from the germline V gene. CDR3 length: 16 residues. Trimming cost V 0 bases and J 7 bases, with 17 bases left between them.

This clonotype turned up a few times. The gene calls are TRBV20-1 and TRBJ2-5; D assignment may be TRBD1 or TRBD2 (6 bases each). With 2 bases removed from V and 5 bases from J, the gap between germline ends came to 12 bases. CDR1 and CDR2 (germline): DFQATT, SNEGSKA (reference sequence). CDR3 length: 13 amino acids. The CDR3 DNA reads as TGCAGTGCTAGATACCGGGGGCGGGAGACCCAGTACTTC. This gives the protein CSARYRGRETQYF.

This clonotype has a count of ten or more. The rearrangement joins TRBV7-2 to TRBJ1-6; D is unresolved. CDR3 length: 12 residues. V dropped 1 base and J dropped 6 bases, with 1 base sitting between them. In germline, CDR1 is SGHTA, CDR2 FQGNSA. Here the CDR3 reads CASSLVNSPLHF. The CDR3 DNA is TGTGCCAGCAGCTTAGTTAATTCACCCCTCCACTTT. The full variable domain, in which reference TRBV7-2 and TRBJ1-6 provide the parts outside the CDR3, is GAGVSQSPSNKVTEKGKDVELRCDPISGHTALYWYRQSLGQGLEFLIYFQGNSAPDKSGLPSDRFSAERTGGSVSTLTIQRTQQEDSAVYLCASSLVNSPLHFGNGTRLTVT.

The rearrangement joins TRBV30 to TRBJ2-2, with no clear D. The germline V and J ends were trimmed by 1 base and 4 bases, with 7 bases remaining between them. The CDR3 runs 13 residues. CDR1 and CDR2 from the germline V gene are GTSNPN and SVGIG (reference sequence). The CDR3 loop is CAWSESSTGELFF. CDR3 coding DNA: TGTGCCTGGAGTGAATCAAGCACCGGGGAGCTGTTTTTT.

V and J are TRBV23-1 and TRBJ2-3; D not resolved. TRBV23-1 is an ORF, and what it does is uncertain. V was cut by 4 bases and J by 4 bases, with 18 bases left in between. This CDR3 contains 16 residues. DNA for the CDR3: TGCGCCAGCAGTCCCGGCACACCCCCCAACGCAGATACGCAGTATTTT. Translation gives CASSPGTPPNADTQYF.

This clonotype was seen only a few times. The rearrangement links TRBV7-9 to TRBJ1-2, with 8 positions matching TRBD1. The CDR3 length is 12 residues. With V trimmed by 7 bases and J by 4 bases, 2 bases remained unmatched. Per the germline V gene, CDR1 is SEHNR and CDR2 is FQNEAQ (reference sequence). In DNA form, the CDR3 reads TGTGCCAGCACCGGACAGGGCTATGGCTACACCTTC. This sequence encodes CASTGQGYGYTF.

The chain couples TRBV10-1 to TRBJ2-3; D is possibly TRBD1 (6 bases). This CDR3 comprises 14 residues. Per germline, CDR1 WNHNN and CDR2 SYGVQD (reference sequence). Trimming removed 2 bases from V and 8 bases from J, with 14 bases in between. The CDR3 nucleotides are TGCGCCAGCAGTGAGAGGGCAGGGGAGAGTACGCAGTATTTT. Protein: CASSERAGESTQYF.

This clonotype has a count of ten or more. V and J are TRBV6-1 and TRBJ2-5, with D uncertain. Trimming shortened V by 6 bases and J by 3 bases, and 11 bases separated the two germline ends. Per germline, CDR1 MNHNS and CDR2 SASEGT. This CDR3 contains 13 residues. The CDR3 loop reads CASRAWAEETQYF. The DNA for the CDR3 is TGTGCCAGCAGGGCATGGGCGGAAGAGACCCAGTACTTC.

This clonotype showed up many times. The chain joins TRBV7-2 to TRBJ2-7; D call uncertain. CDR3 length: 16 residues. Trimming took off 2 bases at V and 2 bases at J, with 16 bases between the two ends. In germline, CDR1 is SGHTA, CDR2 FQGNSA. CDR3 sequence reads: CASSLSPRLETYEQYF. In DNA form, the CDR3 reads TGTGCCAGCAGCTTATCCCCGAGGCTAGAGACCTACGAGCAGTACTTC.

The chain couples TRBV7-8 to TRBJ1-2; D is possibly TRBD1 (6 bases). CDR1 and CDR2 from the germline V gene are SGHVS and FQNEAQ. The CDR3 runs 15 residues. Trimming shortened V by 2 bases and J by 4 bases, and 14 bases separated the two germline ends. The CDR3 reads CASSLYPGATYGYTF. The CDR3 DNA follows: TGTGCCAGCAGCTTATACCCGGGGGCGACCTATGGCTACACCTTC. Full variable domain (rest looked up from reference TRBV7-8 and TRBJ1-2): GAGVSQSPRYKVAKRGQDVALRCDPISGHVSLFWYQQALGQGPEFLTYFQNEAQLDKSGLPSDRFFAERPEGSVSTLKIQRTQQEDSAVYLCASSLYPGATYGYTFGSGTRLTVV.

The genes are TRBV6-2 or TRBV6-3 and TRBJ2-7; D may be TRBD2 (5 bases). V was pared by 0 bases and J by 2 bases, with 17 bases between. CDR3 length: 17 amino acids. Germline CDR1 reads MNHEY; CDR2 reads SVGEGT. The CDR3 nucleotides are TGTGCCAGCAGTTACTCGATCCAGCGGAGAACAACCTACGAGCAGTACTTC. This gives the protein CASSYSIQRRTTYEQYF.

The table lists this clonotype with a few counts. This chain joins TRBV7-8 and TRBJ2-1; D might be TRBD1 or TRBD2, each matching 7 bases. The V end lost 5 bases, the J end lost 10 bases, and 15 bases lay between the germline ends. Per the germline V gene, CDR1 is SGHVS and CDR2 is FQNEAQ. The CDR3 extends over 13 amino acids. The CDR3 DNA is TGTGCCAGCAGCACTCGACAGGGAGGGGAGCAGTTCTTC. Residues: CASSTRQGGEQFF. Full variable domain (missing parts from reference TRBV7-8 and TRBJ2-1): GAGVSQSPRYKVAKRGQDVALRCDPISGHVSLFWYQQALGQGPEFLTYFQNEAQLDKSGLPSDRFFAERPEGSVSTLKIQRTQQEDSAVYLCASSTRQGGEQFFGPGTRLTVL.

This clonotype came up many times. This chain joins TRBV7-9 and TRBJ2-1; the D gene is possibly TRBD2 (5 bases). Per the germline V gene, CDR1 is SEHNR and CDR2 is FQNEAQ (reference sequence). The CDR3 extends over 13 amino acids. The V end lost 2 bases, the J end lost 9 bases, and 11 bases lay between the germline ends. CDR3 sequence: CASSLYLGSEQFF. CDR3 bases: TGTGCCAGCAGCTTATACCTGGGGAGTGAGCAGTTCTTC.

This clonotype was recorded many times. The CDR3 here is CASSLAQAGTYGYTF. CDR3 DNA sequence: TGTGCCAGCAGCTTAGCGCAGGCAGGGACCTATGGCTACACCTTC. The chain employs TRBV7-2 and TRBJ1-2; tentatively, D is TRBD1 (5 bases). Germline CDR1 SGHTA, CDR2 FQGNSA. The ends were cut back, 0 bases at V and 4 bases at J, with 12 bases in the middle. The CDR3 has 15 residues.

This chain joins TRBV28 and TRBJ1-5, with a tentative D call TRBD1 (5 bases). CDR1 and CDR2 from the germline V gene are MDHEN and SYDVKM. This CDR3 contains 14 residues. With 3 bases removed from V and 4 bases from J, the gap between germline ends came to 10 bases. The DNA of the CDR3 is TGTGCCAGCAGTTTGGAGACAGTGAATCAGCCCCAGCATTTT. Translation gives CASSLETVNQPQHF.

As for this clonotype: A far larger clone is only one base removed, so a read error is likely. The J gene is TRBJ1-1, the V gene TRBV7-2; D is possibly TRBD1 (5 bases). The V end lost 2 bases, the J end lost 4 bases, and 8 bases lay between the germline ends. This CDR3 comprises 13 residues. CDR1 and CDR2 (germline): SGHTA, FQGNSA. CDR3: CASSLRQSTEAFF. The CDR3 DNA follows: TGTGCCAGCAGCTTAAGACAGAGCACTGAAGCTTTCTTT.

On this clonotype: This may be a read error, as it is one base from a much larger clone. V gene TRBV28 combines with J gene TRBJ1-1, with D possibly matching TRBD1 (6 bases). This CDR3 spans 14 amino acids. The V and J ends lost 7 bases and 8 bases respectively, with 20 bases between them. Germline loops: CDR1 MDHEN, CDR2 SYDVKM. In nucleotides, the CDR3 is TGTGCCAGCAATCCAAACAGGGTTGGGGGCGAAGCTTTCTTT. It yields the protein CASNPNRVGGEAFF.

This clonotype was seen at least ten times. The CDR3 here is CASSLSSYNEQFF. The CDR3 DNA is TGTGCCAGCAGCTTATCAAGCTACAATGAGCAGTTCTTC. The chain employs TRBV7-2 and TRBJ2-1; no definite D call. Germline V gives CDR1 SGHTA, CDR2 FQGNSA. V was clipped by 2 bases and J by 3 bases, with 5 bases between them. This CDR3 comprises 13 residues.